This T cell receptor (beta chain) was recovered during a study of CD8+CD57+ T cells in acquired aplastic anemia. Study in general: On average, sorted CD4+ and CD8+ cells gave about 3.1 ug of DNA. Overall study results and limits: Found in both controls and patients were approximately 30 CD8+ CDR3 sequences.

CD8+CD57+ cell expansion had been shown by flow cytometry in patients chosen for sequencing. Patients, without exception, had severe acquired aplastic anemia. Blood was sampled before the patients had received any therapy. The template for TCR beta VDJ and CDR3 sequence profiling was genomic DNA. Each CDR3 protein gets one entry after TCRdb re-called the reads with MiXCR. The repertoire holds approximately 130,000 distinct CDR3 sequences, with over 30% as singletons. This clonotype was recorded many times. Its antigen is still unknown. CDR1 is ENHRY and CDR2 is SYGVKD in the germline V gene. This CDR3 has 16 residues. V was cut by 4 bases and J by 0 bases, with 13 bases left in between.

This sequence was found in a human donor with aplastic anemia. The specimen was sorted CD4+, CD8+, or CD8+CD57+ T cells (not recorded which) from PBMCs. The J gene is TRBJ2-1, the V gene TRBV10-3; tentatively, D is TRBD1 (6 bases). CDR3 in amino acids: CAISATDSSSYNEQFF. The CDR3, as DNA: TGTGCCATCAGTGCCACGGACAGTTCCTCCTACAATGAGCAGTTCTTC.